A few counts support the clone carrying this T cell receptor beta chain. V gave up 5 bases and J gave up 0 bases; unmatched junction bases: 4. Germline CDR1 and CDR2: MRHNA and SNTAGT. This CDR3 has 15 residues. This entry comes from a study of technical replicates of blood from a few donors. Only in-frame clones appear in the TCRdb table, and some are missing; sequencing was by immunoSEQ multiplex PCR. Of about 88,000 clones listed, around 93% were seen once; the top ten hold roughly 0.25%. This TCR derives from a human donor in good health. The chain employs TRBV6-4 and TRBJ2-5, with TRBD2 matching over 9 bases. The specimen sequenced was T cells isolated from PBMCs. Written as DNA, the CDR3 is TGTGCCAGCAGTTCGGTAGCGGGGGACCAAGAGACCCAGTACTTC. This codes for CASSSVAGDQETQYF.